The sequence of this T cell receptor beta chain was determined in a study of blood T cell repertoires in COVID-19 (dated by TCRdb to between 2020 and 2021). Some background on the complete study: The collaborator samples originated in the United States, Italy and Spain and spanned the acute and convalescent phases of COVID-19. The prospective study material was composed of cDNA or gDNA derived from T cells, B-cell-depleted T cells, or PBMCs. The dataset comprised deeply sampled blood TCRbeta repertoires from subjects exposed to, actively infected with, or recovered from COVID-19. The repertoires were released in a freely available public database intended as a resource for research on the immune response to SARS-CoV-2. The samples were drawn from the first 160 participants of the ongoing ImmuneRACE study and from 1,254 subjects provided by 6 global collaborators. Nearly every sample came with metadata listing a de-identified subject ID, COVID-19 status, age in years and sex. Where available, HLA class I and class II types were taken from metadata supplied by the sample provider and were not determined by assay-based typing.

The cysteine opens and the phenylalanine closes a CDR3 of 13 amino acids. Only the CDR3 region is kept as DNA, spanning 39 bases read in frame from base 1. A distance of 14 bases separates the germline ends of V and J, which lose 6 bases and 8 bases respectively. The count of this clone is one. It has no known antigen specificity. No much larger clone is present one base from it, and per-base qualities are unavailable. Each collaborating institution followed its own protocols to collect whole blood in K2EDTA tubes. For TCRbeta analysis, collaborator samples were shipped as frozen whole blood, as isolated PBMCs, or as DNA extracted from either sample type. The immunoSEQ Assay, a bias-controlled multiplex PCR, was used to amplify TCRbeta CDR3 regions from genomic DNA. Processing in the source paper ran as follows. The number of nucleated cells in each sample was estimated from the amplification of reference gene primers within the assay. Sequence reads were collapsed and filtered to measure the absolute abundance of every unique TCRbeta CDR3 rearrangement. Productive Simpson clonality was computed per sample as the square root of Simpson's diversity index over productive rearrangements. The immuneACCESS repertoire file appears here via TCRdb, limited to in-frame rearrangements. These files lack a portion of the clones; in checked studies, under half of the deficit traces to unresolved V genes, and the cause of the others is not known. Clone size and V and J calls were adopted from that table, with D and trimming inferred from the DNA. For this sample there are under 60,000 clones; 75% to 90% appear just once. The top ten constitute around 9.1% of the sample.

Beyond this particular receptor, the publication reports: The amount of clinical and demographic metadata varied by source and participant and was provided uncurated.

The sequenced sample was peripheral blood. Recombination joined TRBV12-3 or TRBV12-4 with TRBJ2-4, and possibly TRBD1, on 6 matching bases. The receptor was isolated from a human donor with acute or convalescent COVID-19. The donor label of this sample is uncertain. At the DNA level, the sequence is TGTGCCAGCAGATGGACAGTGGGGGACATTCAGTACTTC. Its translation reads: CASRWTVGDIQYF.